This TCR beta chain emerged from a study of identical twins. Findings and limits, study-wide: The models gave estimates that fell short of the out-of-frame TCR alpha sharing seen in monozygotic twins.

MiXCR was run by TCRdb on the 5' RACE reads, yielding one entry per CDR3 protein. The data hold about 280,000 distinct CDR3 sequences, with 6.5% to 9.5% observed a single time. This clonotype appeared many times. Its antigen is undetermined. This CDR3 has 11 residues. The V end was cut by 3 bases, the J end by 4 bases, with 4 bases between. The V gene's germline CDR1 is MDHEN and CDR2 SYDVKM. The sample was also linked to a second study, of yellow fever vaccine responses in identical twins.

The gene calls are TRBV28 and TRBJ2-7, with no clear D. The receptor's source is a woman younger than 30 in good health. Sequenced sample: memory (CD45RO+) T cells sorted from blood. CDR3: CASSFDYEQYF. CDR3 nucleotide sequence: TGTGCCAGCAGTTTTGATTACGAGCAGTACTTC.